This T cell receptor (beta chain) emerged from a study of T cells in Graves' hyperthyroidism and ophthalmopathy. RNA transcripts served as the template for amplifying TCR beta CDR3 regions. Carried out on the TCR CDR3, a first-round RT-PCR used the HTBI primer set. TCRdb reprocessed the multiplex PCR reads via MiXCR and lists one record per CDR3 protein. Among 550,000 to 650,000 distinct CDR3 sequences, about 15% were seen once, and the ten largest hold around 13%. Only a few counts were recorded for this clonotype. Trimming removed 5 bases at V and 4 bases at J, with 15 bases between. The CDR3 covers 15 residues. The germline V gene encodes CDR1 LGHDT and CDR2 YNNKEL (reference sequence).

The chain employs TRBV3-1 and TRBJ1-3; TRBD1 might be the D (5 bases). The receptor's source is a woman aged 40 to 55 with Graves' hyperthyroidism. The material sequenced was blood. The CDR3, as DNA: TGTGCCAGCAGCGGCAGGGTGACCGGGGGAAACACCATATATTTT. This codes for CASSGRVTGGNTIYF. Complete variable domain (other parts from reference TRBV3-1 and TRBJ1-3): DTAVSQTPKYLVTQMGNDKSIKCEQNLGHDTMYWYKQDSKKFLKIMFSYNNKELIINETVPNRFSPKSPDKAHLNLHINSLELGDSAVYFCASSGRVTGGNTIYFGEGSWLTVV.